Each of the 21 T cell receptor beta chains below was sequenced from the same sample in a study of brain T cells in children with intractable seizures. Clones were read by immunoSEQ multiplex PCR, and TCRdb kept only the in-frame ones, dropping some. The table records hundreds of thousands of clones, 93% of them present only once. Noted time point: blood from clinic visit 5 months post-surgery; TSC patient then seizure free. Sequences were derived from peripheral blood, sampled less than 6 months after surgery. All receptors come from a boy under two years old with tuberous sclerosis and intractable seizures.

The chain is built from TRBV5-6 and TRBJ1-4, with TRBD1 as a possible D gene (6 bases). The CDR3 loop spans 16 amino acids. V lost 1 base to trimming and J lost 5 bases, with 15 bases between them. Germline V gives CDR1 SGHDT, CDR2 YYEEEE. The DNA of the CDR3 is TGTGCCAGCAGCTTGTTATCAGGGGCAGGGAATGAAAAACTGTTTTTT. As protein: CASSLLSGAGNEKLFF.

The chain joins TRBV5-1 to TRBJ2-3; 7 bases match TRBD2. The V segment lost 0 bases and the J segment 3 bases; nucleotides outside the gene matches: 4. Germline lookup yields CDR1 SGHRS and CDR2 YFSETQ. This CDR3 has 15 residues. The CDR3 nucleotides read TGCGCCAGCAGCTTGGGCGGGAGTACGACAGATACGCAGTATTTT. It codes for CASSLGGSTTDTQYF.

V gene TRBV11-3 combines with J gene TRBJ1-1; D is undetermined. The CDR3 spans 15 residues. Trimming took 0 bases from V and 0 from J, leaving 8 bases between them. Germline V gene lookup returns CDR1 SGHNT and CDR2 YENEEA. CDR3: CASSLERRLNTEAFF. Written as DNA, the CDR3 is TGTGCCAGCAGCTTAGAGCGTCGGTTGAACACTGAAGCTTTCTTT.

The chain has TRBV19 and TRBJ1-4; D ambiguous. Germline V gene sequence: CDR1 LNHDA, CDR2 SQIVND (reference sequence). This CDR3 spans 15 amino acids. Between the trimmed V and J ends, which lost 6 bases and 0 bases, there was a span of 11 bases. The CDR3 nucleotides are TGTGCCAGTAGGCGCCGGACGGCAACTAATGAAAAACTGTTTTTT. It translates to CASRRRTATNEKLFF. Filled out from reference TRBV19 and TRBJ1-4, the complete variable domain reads DGGITQSPKYLFRKEGQNVTLSCEQNLNHDAMYWYRQDPGQGLRLIYYSQIVNDFQKGDIAEGYSVSREKKESFPLTVTSAQKNPTAFYLCASRRRTATNEKLFFGSGTQLSVL.

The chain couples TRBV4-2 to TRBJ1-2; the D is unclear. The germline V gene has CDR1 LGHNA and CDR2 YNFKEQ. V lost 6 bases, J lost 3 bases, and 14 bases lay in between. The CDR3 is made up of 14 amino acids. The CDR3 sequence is CASSPTWEDYGYTF. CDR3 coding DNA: TGTGCCAGCAGTCCAACGTGGGAAGACTATGGCTACACCTTC.

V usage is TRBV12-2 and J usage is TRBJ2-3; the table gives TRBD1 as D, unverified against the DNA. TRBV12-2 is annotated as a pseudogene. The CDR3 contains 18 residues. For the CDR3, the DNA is TGTGCAAGTCGCCGGGCGGTCCAGGGGGGAAAACGCACAGATACGCAGTATTTT. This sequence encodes CASRRAVQGGKRTDTQYF.

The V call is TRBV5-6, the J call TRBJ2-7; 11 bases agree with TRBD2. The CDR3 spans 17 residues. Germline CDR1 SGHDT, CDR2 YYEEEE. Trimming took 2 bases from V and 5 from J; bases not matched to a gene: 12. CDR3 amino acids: CASSLPNLAGGNDEQYF. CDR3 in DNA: TGTGCCAGCAGCTTACCTAACTTAGCGGGAGGGAACGACGAGCAGTACTTC. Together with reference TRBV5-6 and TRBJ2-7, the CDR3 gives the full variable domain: DAGVTQSPTHLIKTRGQQVTLRCSPKSGHDTVSWYQQALGQGPQFIFQYYEEEERQRGNFPDRFSGHQFPNYSSELNVNALLLGDSALYLCASSLPNLAGGNDEQYFGPGTRLTVT.

Here the CDR3 reads CASSPGLALDTQYF. The DNA for the CDR3 is TGTGCCAGCAGCCCCGGACTAGCTTTGGATACGCAGTATTTT. V is TRBV7-3 and J is TRBJ2-3; 8 positions agree with TRBD2. The germline gives CDR1 SGHTA, CDR2 FQGTGA. The CDR3 consists of 14 residues. V lost 5 bases to trimming and J lost 6 bases; unmatched junction nucleotides: 7.

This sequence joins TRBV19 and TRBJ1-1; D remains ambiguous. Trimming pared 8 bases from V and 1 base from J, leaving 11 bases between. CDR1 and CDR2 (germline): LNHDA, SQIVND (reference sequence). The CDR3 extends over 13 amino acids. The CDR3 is CASLLSRNTEAFF. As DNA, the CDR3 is TGTGCCAGTCTGCTCAGTCGGAACACTGAAGCTTTCTTT.

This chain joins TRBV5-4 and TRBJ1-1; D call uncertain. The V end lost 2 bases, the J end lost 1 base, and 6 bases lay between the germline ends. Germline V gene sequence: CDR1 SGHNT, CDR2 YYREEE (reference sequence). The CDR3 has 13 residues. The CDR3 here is CASSFNQNTEAFF. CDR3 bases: TGTGCCAGCAGCTTTAATCAGAACACTGAAGCTTTCTTT. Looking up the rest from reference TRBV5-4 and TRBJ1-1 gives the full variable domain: ETGVTQSPTHLIKTRGQQVTLRCSSQSGHNTVSWYQQALGQGPQFIFQYYREEENGRGNFPPRFSGLQFPNYSSELNVNALELDDSALYLCASSFNQNTEAFFGQGTRLTVV.

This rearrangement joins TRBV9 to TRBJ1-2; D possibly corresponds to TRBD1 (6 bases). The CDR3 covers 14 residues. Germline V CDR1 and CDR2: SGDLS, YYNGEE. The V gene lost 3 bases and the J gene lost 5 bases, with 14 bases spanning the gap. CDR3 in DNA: TGTGCCAGCAGCGAGGGGGGACGATCGTATGGCTACACCTTC. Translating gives CASSEGGRSYGYTF. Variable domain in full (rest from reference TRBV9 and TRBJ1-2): DSGVTQTPKHLITATGQRVTLRCSPRSGDLSVYWYQQSLDQGLQFLIQYYNGEERAKGNILERFSAQQFPDLHSELNLSSLELGDSALYFCASSEGGRSYGYTFGSGTRLTVV.

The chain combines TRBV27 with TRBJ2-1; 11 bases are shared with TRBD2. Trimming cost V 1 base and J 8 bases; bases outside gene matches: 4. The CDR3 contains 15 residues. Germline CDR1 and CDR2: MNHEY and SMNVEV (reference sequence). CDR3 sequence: CASSLFSGGADEQFF. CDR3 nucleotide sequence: TGTGCCAGCAGTTTATTTAGCGGGGGGGCGGATGAGCAGTTCTTC.

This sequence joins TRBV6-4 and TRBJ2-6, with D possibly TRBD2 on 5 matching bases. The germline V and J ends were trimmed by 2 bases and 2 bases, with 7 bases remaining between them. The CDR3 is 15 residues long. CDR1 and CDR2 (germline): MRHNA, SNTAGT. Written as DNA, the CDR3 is TGTGCCAGCAGTGACGAGACTACTGGGGCCAACGTCCTGACTTTC. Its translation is CASSDETTGANVLTF.

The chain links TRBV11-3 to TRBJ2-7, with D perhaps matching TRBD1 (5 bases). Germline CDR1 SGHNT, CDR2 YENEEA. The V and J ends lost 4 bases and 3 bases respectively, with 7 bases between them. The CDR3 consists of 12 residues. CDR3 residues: CASSSRVYEQYF. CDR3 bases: TGTGCCAGCAGCTCCAGGGTCTACGAGCAGTACTTC. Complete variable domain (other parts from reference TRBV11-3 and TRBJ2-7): EAGVVQSPRYKIIEKKQPVAFWCNPISGHNTLYWYLQNLGQGPELLIRYENEEAVDDSQLPKDRFSAERLKGVDSTLKIQPAELGDSAVYLCASSSRVYEQYFGPGTRLTVT.

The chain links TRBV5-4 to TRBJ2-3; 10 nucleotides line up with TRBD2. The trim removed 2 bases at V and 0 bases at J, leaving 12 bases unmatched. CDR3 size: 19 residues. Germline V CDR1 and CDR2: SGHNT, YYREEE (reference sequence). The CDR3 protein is CASSFTIRTSGVSTDTQYF. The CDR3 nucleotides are TGTGCCAGCAGCTTCACTATTCGTACTAGCGGGGTGAGCACAGATACGCAGTATTTT.

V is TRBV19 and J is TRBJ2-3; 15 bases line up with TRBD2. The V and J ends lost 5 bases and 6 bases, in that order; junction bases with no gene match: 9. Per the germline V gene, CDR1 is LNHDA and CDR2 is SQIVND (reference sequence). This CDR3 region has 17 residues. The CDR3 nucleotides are TGTGCCAGTAGTCTTCGGACTAGCGGGAGGGCCCGGGATACGCAGTATTTT. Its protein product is CASSLRTSGRARDTQYF.

The CDR3 DNA sequence: TGTGCCAGCAGTTATGAGGGGGGCATTGCGGGTGGCTACACCTTC. Amino acid sequence: CASSYEGGIAGGYTF. The chain couples TRBV6-6 to TRBJ1-2, with D maybe TRBD1 (6 bases). V was pared by 3 bases and J by 7 bases, with 18 bases between. Germline-derived CDR1 and CDR2 are MNHNY and SVGAGI (reference sequence). The CDR3 consists of 15 residues.

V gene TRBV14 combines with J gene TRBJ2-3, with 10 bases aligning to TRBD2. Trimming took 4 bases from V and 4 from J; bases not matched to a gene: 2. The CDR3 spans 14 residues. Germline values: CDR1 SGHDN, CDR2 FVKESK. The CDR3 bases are TGTGCCAGCAGCCCCCTAGCGGGGGCAGATACGCAGTATTTT. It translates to CASSPLAGADTQYF.

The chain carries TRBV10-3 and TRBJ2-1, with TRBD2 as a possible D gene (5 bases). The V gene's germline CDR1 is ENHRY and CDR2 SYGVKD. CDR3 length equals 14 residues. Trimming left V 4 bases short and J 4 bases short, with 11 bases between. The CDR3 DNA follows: TGTGCCATCAGTGGGCGTGGGGAGTACAATGAGCAGTTCTTC. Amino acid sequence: CAISGRGEYNEQFF.

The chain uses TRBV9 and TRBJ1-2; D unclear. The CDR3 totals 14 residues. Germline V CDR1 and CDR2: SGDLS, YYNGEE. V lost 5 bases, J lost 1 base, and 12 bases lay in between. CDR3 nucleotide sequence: TGTGCCAGCAGTAAATCCGGAATTAACTATGGCTACACCTTC. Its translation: CASSKSGINYGYTF.

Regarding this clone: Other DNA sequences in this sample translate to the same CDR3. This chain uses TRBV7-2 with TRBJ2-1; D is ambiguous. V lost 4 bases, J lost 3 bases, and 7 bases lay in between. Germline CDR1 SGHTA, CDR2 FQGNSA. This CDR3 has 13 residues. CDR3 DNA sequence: TGTGCCAGCAGCTCGCGACACTACAATGAGCAGTTCTTC. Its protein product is CASSSRHYNEQFF.